A selection of T cell receptor beta chains follows, all from one sample in a study of beta chain features in type 1 diabetes. Only in-frame clones appear in the TCRdb table, and some are missing; sequencing was by immunoSEQ multiplex PCR. This sample has about 150,000 clones, with 11% found just once. Sequenced input: central memory CD4+ T cells from blood. These receptors were taken from a man aged 18 to 35 in good health. Both conserved end residues are part of each CDR3. A D gene is named only where the DNA matches it firmly. Rows give clone size only sometimes, using once, few, many, or a class for an expanded clone.

cdr3_nt cdr3_aa clone_size j_call v_call d_call
TGTGCCAGCACCAGCAATGGGGAATCTCCCCAGGCGCAGTACTTC CASTSNGESPQAQYF - TRBJ2-7 TRBV28 -
TGTGCCAGCAGTACCGCTGGTGGGCCGATTGGAGGCTACACCTTC CASSTAGGPIGGYTF - TRBJ1-2 TRBV28 -
TGTGCCAGCAGCTTAGATCAGCGGGCCGGGGAGCTGTTTTTT CASSLDQRAGELFF few TRBJ2-2 TRBV7-2 -
TGTGCCAGCAGTGAATCTGGCTACCTCGGGCAAGAGACCCAGTACTTC CASSESGYLGQETQYF - TRBJ2-5 TRBV25-1 -
TGTGCCAGCAGCTTGGCCGGGGCCAACGTCCTGACTTTC CASSLAGANVLTF - TRBJ2-6 TRBV5-4 -
TGCAGCGTCCAATCGACAGTGGGGAAGACCCAGTACTTC CSVQSTVGKTQYF few TRBJ2-5 TRBV29-1 -
TGTGCCAGCAAGACGACGAACACTGAAGCTTTCTTT CASKTTNTEAFF - TRBJ1-1 TRBV6-5 -
TGTGCCAGCAGTTACGGATCCGGGACAAACACAGATACGCAGTATTTT CASSYGSGTNTDTQYF few TRBJ2-3 TRBV6-6 -
TGTGCCAGCAGTACAAAGCCGGCGGGACAGGGGGCGGAGGAGACCCAGTACTTC CASSTKPAGQGAEETQYF few TRBJ2-5 TRBV7-2 TRBD1
TGTGCCAGCAGCACCTCGTTTAGCCGGAGGGAGACCCAGTACTTC CASSTSFSRRETQYF once TRBJ2-5 TRBV9 -
TGTGCCAGCAGCTTATCGGGGTTGGGTTGGGAGACCCAGTACTTC CASSLSGLGWETQYF few TRBJ2-5 TRBV5-6 -
TGCAGTGCCGGGACGGAGACCCAGTACTTC CSAGTETQYF few TRBJ2-5 TRBV20-1 -
TGTGCCAGCAGCACCTCTAGCGGGAGAGGCACAGATACGCAGTATTTT CASSTSSGRGTDTQYF few TRBJ2-3 TRBV7-2 TRBD2
TGTGCCACCAGCAATGGGGGGATGGGCGAGCAGTACTTC CATSNGGMGEQYF few TRBJ2-7 TRBV15 -
TGCGCCAGCAGCTTGGAGGGGGCCAACGTCCTGACTTTC CASSLEGANVLTF - TRBJ2-6 TRBV5-1 -
TGTGCCATCAGTCGGGACAGGGGGTCCTATGGCTACACCTTC CAISRDRGSYGYTF few TRBJ1-2 TRBV10-3 TRBD1
TGTGCCAGCAGCTTAGGGGGAGGTGAGCAGTTCTTC CASSLGGGEQFF few TRBJ2-1 TRBV7-2 -
TGTGCCAGCAGCCAGACAGGATCTGGAAACACCATATATTTT CASSQTGSGNTIYF few TRBJ1-3 TRBV7-9 -
TGTGCCAGCTCAGCAAGGCAGACTAGCGGGAGTTATCGAGAGCAGTACTTC CASSARQTSGSYREQYF - TRBJ2-7 TRBV18 TRBD2
TGCGCCAGCAGCCAGATATTCGACGGGCGCTCTGGGGCCAACGTCCTGACTTTC CASSQIFDGRSGANVLTF few TRBJ2-6 TRBV4-3 -
TGTGCCAGCAGCTTAGCTCAGGGGGGCACCTACGAGCAGTACTTC CASSLAQGGTYEQYF - TRBJ2-7 TRBV7-2 -
TGCGCCAGCAGCCCGGGACAGGGTGGAGATACGCAGTATTTT CASSPGQGGDTQYF few TRBJ2-3 TRBV5-1 TRBD1